The clone carrying this T cell receptor (beta chain) was counted ten times or more. The antigen is unknown. With 0 bases removed from V and 1 base from J, the gap between germline ends came to 9 bases. CDR3 length: 15 amino acids. Germline values: CDR1 MNHEY, CDR2 SVGAGI. This entry comes from a study of T cells in Graves' hyperthyroidism and ophthalmopathy. Whole-study results and caveats: A median about 6 months before onset, the model predicted ophthalmopathy.

Diagnosis rested on symptoms, serum thyroxine and TRAb, thyroid ultrasound, and orbital computed tomography. RNA transcripts gave rise to amplified TCR beta CDR3 regions. TCR CDR3 regions were first amplified by RT-PCR with HTBI primers. MiXCR was run by TCRdb on the multiplex PCR reads, yielding one entry per CDR3 protein. The sample yields about 400,000 distinct CDR3 sequences, about 14% seen once. Material: blood. The rearrangement uses TRBV6-5 and TRBJ1-1; maybe TRBD1 (6 bases). The receptor was derived from a man aged 18 to 35 with Graves' ophthalmopathy. CDR3 bases: TGTGCCAGCAGTTACTCTCCCAGGGGGAACACTGAAGCTTTCTTT. It translates to CASSYSPRGNTEAFF.